This T cell receptor (beta chain) comes out of a study of blood T cell repertoires in COVID-19 (TCRdb year 2020). Study-wide context: Collaborator samples came from the United States, Italy and Spain and covered acute and convalescent phases of COVID-19. The prospective study material was composed of cDNA or gDNA derived from T cells, B-cell-depleted T cells, or PBMCs. The repertoires were made available in a free public database intended to serve as a resource for research on the immune response to SARS-CoV-2. The samples were drawn from two sources: the first 160 participants of the ongoing ImmuneRACE study, and 1,000 to 1,500 subjects contributed by 6 global collaborators. A de-identified subject ID, COVID-19 status, age in years and sex were almost always included in the sample metadata. Subjects who had been exposed to COVID-19, were actively infected with it, or had recovered from it provided the deeply sampled blood TCRbeta repertoires that made up the dataset. Where HLA class I and class II types were available, the types were taken from metadata supplied by the sample provider, not from assay-based typing. Overall study results and their limits: Clinical and demographic metadata were provided uncurated, with the amount varying by source and participant.

The immunoSEQ Assay, a bias-controlled multiplex PCR, was used to amplify TCRbeta CDR3 regions from genomic DNA. In the authors' own workflow: Within the assay, amplification of reference gene primers was used to estimate how many nucleated cells each sample contained. Sequence reads were collapsed and filtered to measure the absolute abundance of every unique TCRbeta CDR3 rearrangement. For each sample, productive Simpson clonality was calculated as the square root of Simpson's diversity index over productive rearrangements. TCRdb retrieved this table from immuneACCESS and kept in-frame rearrangements only. Not all clones are present; in checked studies, unresolved V genes account for under half, and no reason is known for the remainder. The V and J calls and clone size are taken from that table; D and trimming were inferred from the DNA. The sample includes about 170,000 clones, with almost 85% observed a single time. The ten largest clones represent roughly 20% of the sample.

V and J are trimmed by 8 bases and 9 bases, and the gene matches miss 18 bases of the junction. Looking up the germline V gene yields CDR1 SQVTM and CDR2 ANQGSEA. Inclusive of the bounding cysteine and phenylalanine, the CDR3 is 15 residues long. The only DNA kept is the CDR3, 45 bases in frame from the first base. The collaborating institutions used their own protocols to collect whole blood in K2EDTA tubes. For TCRbeta analysis, collaborator samples were shipped as frozen whole blood, as isolated PBMCs, or as DNA extracted from either sample type. As for this clone: The antigen it binds to is not known. Per-base quality was not reported, and no clone a single base away is much larger than it.

The receptor was derived from a woman of 80 years or more with acute or convalescent COVID-19. This receptor chain uses TRBV29-1 and TRBJ2-1, with 8 bases in between that match TRBD2. Sequencing was performed on peripheral blood. The DNA sequence is given as TGCAGCTTTCGGGAGGGCCATTCCCGATCGGGTGAGCAGTTCTTC. Its coded protein is CSFREGHSRSGEQFF.